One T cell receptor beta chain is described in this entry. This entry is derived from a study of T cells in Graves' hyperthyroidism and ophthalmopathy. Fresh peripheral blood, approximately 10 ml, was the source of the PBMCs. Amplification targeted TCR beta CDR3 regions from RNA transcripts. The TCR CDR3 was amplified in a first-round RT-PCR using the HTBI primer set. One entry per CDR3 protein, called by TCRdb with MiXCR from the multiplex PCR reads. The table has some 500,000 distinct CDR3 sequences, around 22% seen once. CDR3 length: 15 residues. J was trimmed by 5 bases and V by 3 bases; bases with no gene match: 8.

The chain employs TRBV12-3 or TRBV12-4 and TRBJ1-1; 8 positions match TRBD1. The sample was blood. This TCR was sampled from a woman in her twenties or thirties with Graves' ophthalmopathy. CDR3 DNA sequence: TGTGCCAGCAGTTTCCAGGGGGCCGGGTGGACTGAAGCTTTCTTT. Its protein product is CASSFQGAGWTEAFF.